This is a list of T cell receptor beta chains from one sample in a study of vaccination and CD4 T cells after COVID-19. TCRdb redid the calling of the PCR reads with MiXCR, one entry per CDR3 protein. The sample includes 10,000 to 15,000 distinct CDR3 sequences, roughly two thirds of them seen just once. Antigens of these TCRs are unknown. Input material: CD4+ T cells from blood, cultured in vitro. Source of these receptors: a human donor who had recovered from COVID-19. CDR3s include the opening cysteine and the closing phenylalanine or tryptophan. A D gene is named only where the DNA matches it firmly. A row's size may be missing; if present it is once, few, many or a size class.

J,V,size,D,CDR3,DNA
TRBJ1-5,TRBV2,NA,NA,CASRPPKGSSQPQHF,TGTGCCAGCAGGCCCCCGAAGGGCAGTAGTCAGCCCCAGCATTTT
TRBJ2-3,TRBV7-2,NA,TRBD1,CASSRTGSDTQYF,TGTGCCAGCAGCCGGACAGGTTCGGATACGCAGTATTTT
TRBJ1-2,TRBV20-1,few,NA,CSAPPTGTNYGYTF,TGCAGTGCACCTCCGACTGGAACTAACTATGGCTACACCTTC
TRBJ1-5,TRBV6-2/TRBV6-3,NA,NA,CASRLGTHINQPQHF,TGTGCCAGCAGATTAGGGACCCATATCAATCAGCCCCAGCATTTT
TRBJ1-2,TRBV20-1,NA,NA,CSLLSMNYGYTF,TGCAGCCTACTCTCAATGAACTATGGCTACACCTTC
TRBJ1-2,TRBV7-2,NA,NA,CASTPRVAPGAVSGYTF,TGTGCCAGCACACCCCGGGTGGCGCCGGGCGCGGTCTCTGGCTACACCTTC
TRBJ1-2,TRBV28,few,NA,CASSFQGGRRGYTF,TGTGCCAGCAGTTTTCAGGGAGGCCGGCGTGGCTACACCTTC
TRBJ2-7,TRBV6-2/TRBV6-3,NA,NA,CASRVEYEQYF,TGTGCCAGCAGGGTAGAGTACGAGCAGTACTTC
TRBJ2-2,TRBV7-2,NA,TRBD1,CASSLRQGMNTGELFF,TGTGCCAGCAGCTTAAGACAGGGGATGAACACCGGGGAGCTGTTTTTT
TRBJ2-5,TRBV15,NA,TRBD2,CATSRISGREETQYF,TGTGCCACCAGCAGAATCAGCGGGAGGGAAGAGACCCAGTACTTC
TRBJ2-5,TRBV2,NA,NA,CASSDVTGRGDETQYF,TGTGCCAGCAGTGATGTTACAGGGAGGGGAGATGAGACCCAGTACTTC
TRBJ2-1,TRBV20-1,few,NA,CSAHRQVLNEQFF,TGCAGTGCCCACCGACAGGTTCTAAATGAGCAGTTCTTC
TRBJ1-2,TRBV2,few,NA,CASSVTGTLGYGYTF,TGTGCCAGCAGTGTAACAGGGACACTCGGCTATGGCTACACCTTC
TRBJ2-1,TRBV20-1,NA,NA,CSATIGSSYNEQFF,TGCAGTGCTACCATCGGAAGCTCCTACAATGAGCAGTTCTTC